These T cell receptor beta chains were read from a single sample in a study of T cells in Graves' hyperthyroidism and ophthalmopathy. Each CDR3 protein gets one entry after TCRdb re-called the multiplex PCR reads with MiXCR. The sample carries about 640,000 distinct CDR3 sequences, around 20% recorded once. The specimen was blood. These receptor sequences come from a man aged 25 to 40 with Graves' ophthalmopathy. CDR3s include the opening cysteine and the closing phenylalanine or tryptophan. The D gene is left open where the match is weak. Size is omitted from some rows. Given values are once, few, many or a class for expanded clones.

size: many; D: NA; V: TRBV5-1; J: TRBJ2-5; CDR3: CASSRGSETQYF; DNA: TGCGCCAGCAGCCGGGGTTCCGAGACCCAGTACTTC
size: few; D: TRBD2; V: TRBV2; J: TRBJ2-7; CDR3: CASSEPPRLAYYEQYF; DNA: TGTGCCAGCAGTGAACCCCCCAGACTAGCCTACTACGAGCAGTACTTC
size: many; D: NA; V: TRBV30; J: TRBJ2-7; CDR3: CAWSPPGLLEQYF; DNA: TGTGCCTGGAGTCCTCCCGGCCTCCTTGAGCAGTACTTC
size: few; D: TRBD1; V: TRBV6-1; J: TRBJ1-1; CDR3: CASSLDRGRDTEAFF; DNA: TGTGCCAGCAGCCTCGACAGGGGTCGGGACACTGAAGCTTTCTTT
size: NA; D: TRBD1; V: TRBV29-1; J: TRBJ2-7; CDR3: CSVGKQGSSYEQYF; DNA: TGCAGCGTTGGCAAACAGGGGAGCTCCTACGAGCAGTACTTC
size: NA; D: TRBD2; V: TRBV18; J: TRBJ2-7; CDR3: CASSSGVAGFYYEQYF; DNA: TGTGCCAGCTCCTCGGGAGTAGCGGGCTTCTACTACGAGCAGTACTTC
size: few; D: TRBD2; V: TRBV28; J: TRBJ2-1; CDR3: CASSFIGTLAGYNEQFF; DNA: TGTGCCAGCAGTTTTATCGGTACTTTAGCGGGCTACAATGAGCAGTTCTTC
size: NA; D: TRBD1; V: TRBV28; J: TRBJ1-1; CDR3: CASRTGTGVLEAFF; DNA: TGTGCCAGCAGAACCGGGACAGGGGTTCTTGAAGCTTTCTTT
size: few; D: TRBD2; V: TRBV3-1; J: TRBJ2-5; CDR3: CASSQDLPSGSYQETQYF; DNA: TGTGCCAGCAGCCAAGATCTCCCTAGCGGGAGTTACCAAGAGACCCAGTACTTC
size: NA; D: NA; V: TRBV6-2/TRBV6-3; J: TRBJ1-5; CDR3: CASSYAGEGNQPQHF; DNA: TGTGCCAGCAGTTACGCGGGTGAGGGCAATCAGCCCCAGCATTTT
size: few; D: NA; V: TRBV20-1; J: TRBJ2-7; CDR3: CSARAGGKYEQYF; DNA: TGCAGTGCTAGAGCAGGCGGGAAGTACGAGCAGTACTTC
size: NA; D: NA; V: TRBV5-8; J: TRBJ2-3; CDR3: CASSFQVLRTDTQYF; DNA: TGTGCCAGCAGCTTTCAGGTACTCCGCACAGATACGCAGTATTTT
size: few; D: TRBD1; V: TRBV6-2/TRBV6-3; J: TRBJ2-7; CDR3: CASRGTGRGQTSEQYF; DNA: TGTGCCAGCAGGGGTACCGGCAGGGGACAGACTTCCGAGCAGTACTTC
size: few; D: TRBD2; V: TRBV24-1; J: TRBJ2-3; CDR3: CATSDFQAGDTDTQYF; DNA: TGTGCCACCAGTGATTTCCAGGCGGGAGACACAGATACGCAGTATTTT
size: many; D: TRBD1; V: TRBV30; J: TRBJ2-7; CDR3: CAWSARDRDSYEQYF; DNA: TGTGCCTGGAGCGCCCGGGACAGGGACTCCTACGAGCAGTACTTC
size: many; D: NA; V: TRBV18; J: TRBJ2-3; CDR3: CASSPPAGTDTQYF; DNA: TGTGCCAGCTCACCACCCGCAGGGACAGATACGCAGTATTTT
size: many; D: NA; V: TRBV11-2; J: TRBJ2-7; CDR3: CASSLGVGVPYEQYF; DNA: TGTGCCAGCAGCCTTGGGGTCGGAGTCCCTTACGAGCAGTACTTC
size: few; D: TRBD2; V: TRBV7-2; J: TRBJ2-3; CDR3: CASSSGLASDTQYF; DNA: TGTGCCAGCAGCTCCGGACTAGCCTCAGATACGCAGTATTTT
size: NA; D: NA; V: TRBV6-5; J: TRBJ2-1; CDR3: CASSLDYYNGQFF; DNA: TGTGCCAGCAGCCTCGACTATTACAATGGGCAGTTCTTC
size: NA; D: NA; V: TRBV5-6; J: TRBJ2-2; CDR3: CASSLAASGELFF; DNA: TGTGCCAGCAGCTTGGCCGCGTCCGGGGAGCTGTTTTTT
size: few; D: NA; V: TRBV24-1; J: TRBJ2-3; CDR3: CATSDLGPGDDTQYF; DNA: TGTGCCACCAGTGATTTGGGCCCGGGGGATGATACGCAGTATTTT
size: few; D: TRBD1; V: TRBV15; J: TRBJ1-5; CDR3: CATSRWGQNQPQHF; DNA: TGTGCCACCAGCAGGTGGGGACAGAATCAGCCCCAGCATTTT
size: few; D: TRBD2; V: TRBV28; J: TRBJ2-1; CDR3: CASRSPSGKYNEQFF; DNA: TGTGCCAGCAGATCCCCCAGCGGGAAATACAATGAGCAGTTCTTC
size: NA; D: NA; V: TRBV28; J: TRBJ2-6; CDR3: CASSHRAQANVLTF; DNA: TGTGCCAGCAGCCACAGGGCCCAGGCCAACGTCCTGACTTTC
size: NA; D: TRBD1; V: TRBV5-1; J: TRBJ2-3; CDR3: CASSFYQSGTGGTDTQYF; DNA: TGCGCCAGCAGCTTTTACCAATCCGGGACAGGGGGGACAGATACGCAGTATTTT
size: NA; D: NA; V: TRBV11-1; J: TRBJ2-5; CDR3: CASSLTVAMQETQYF; DNA: TGTGCCAGCAGCTTAACGGTGGCAATGCAAGAGACCCAGTACTTC
size: few; D: TRBD1; V: TRBV30; J: TRBJ2-7; CDR3: CAWSPGTASYEQYF; DNA: TGTGCCTGGAGCCCCGGGACAGCCTCCTACGAGCAGTACTTC
size: few; D: TRBD1; V: TRBV12-3/TRBV12-4; J: TRBJ1-2; CDR3: CASMGTVDGYTF; DNA: TGTGCCAGCATGGGGACAGTAGATGGCTACACCTTC
size: NA; D: TRBD1; V: TRBV6-1; J: TRBJ2-3; CDR3: CASIRSGTGGTDTQYF; DNA: TGTGCCAGCATTCGCTCCGGGACAGGAGGCACAGATACGCAGTATTTT
size: NA; D: NA; V: TRBV27; J: TRBJ2-7; CDR3: CASSSTPFYEQYF; DNA: TGTGCCAGCAGTTCGACCCCCTTCTACGAGCAGTACTTC
size: NA; D: TRBD1; V: TRBV28; J: TRBJ1-2; CDR3: CASRRQGANYGYTF; DNA: TGTGCCAGCAGACGACAGGGGGCTAACTATGGCTACACCTTC
size: many; D: TRBD2; V: TRBV28; J: TRBJ2-1; CDR3: CASSRGTSEQFF; DNA: TGTGCCAGCAGTCGCGGGACTAGCGAGCAGTTCTTC
size: many; D: NA; V: TRBV3-1; J: TRBJ1-1; CDR3: CASSPGFGNTEAFF; DNA: TGTGCCAGCAGCCCAGGGTTTGGGAACACTGAAGCTTTCTTT
size: few; D: TRBD1; V: TRBV12-3/TRBV12-4; J: TRBJ2-1; CDR3: CASSLEGRGPYNEQFF; DNA: TGTGCCAGCAGTTTAGAGGGCAGGGGGCCTTACAATGAGCAGTTCTTC
size: many; D: NA; V: TRBV27; J: TRBJ2-3; CDR3: CASSFLVTDTQYF; DNA: TGTGCCAGCAGTTTCCTCGTCACAGATACGCAGTATTTT
size: NA; D: NA; V: TRBV5-1; J: TRBJ2-7; CDR3: CASSFRTAFIEQYF; DNA: TGCGCCAGCAGCTTCCGGACAGCCTTTATAGAGCAGTACTTC
size: NA; D: NA; V: TRBV6-2/TRBV6-3; J: TRBJ2-7; CDR3: CASSYSSGEQYF; DNA: TGTGCCAGCAGTTACTCATCCGGGGAGCAGTACTTC
size: many; D: NA; V: TRBV7-8; J: TRBJ1-5; CDR3: CASSLGSAGTNQPQHF; DNA: TGTGCCAGCAGCTTAGGGTCGGCAGGGACCAATCAGCCCCAGCATTTT
size: many; D: TRBD1; V: TRBV7-6; J: TRBJ1-1; CDR3: CASSLEDRAMNTEAFF; DNA: TGTGCCAGCAGCCTCGAGGACAGGGCGATGAACACTGAAGCTTTCTTT
size: many; D: NA; V: TRBV28; J: TRBJ2-7; CDR3: CASSLSALGRDEQYF; DNA: TGTGCCAGCAGTTTATCCGCTTTGGGCAGGGACGAGCAGTACTTC
size: many; D: TRBD1; V: TRBV4-1; J: TRBJ1-4; CDR3: CASSHSGGGVFEKLFF; DNA: TGCGCCAGCAGCCATTCAGGGGGGGGCGTCTTCGAAAAACTGTTTTTT
size: NA; D: NA; V: TRBV7-9; J: TRBJ2-3; CDR3: CASSLEGGGADTQYF; DNA: TGTGCCAGCAGCTTAGAGGGGGGCGGTGCAGATACGCAGTATTTT
size: NA; D: NA; V: TRBV6-1; J: TRBJ2-2; CDR3: CASSSQSGVETGELFF; DNA: TGTGCCAGCAGTTCCCAGTCCGGAGTCGAAACCGGGGAGCTGTTTTTT
size: many; D: NA; V: TRBV30; J: TRBJ2-1; CDR3: CAWSVVDNEQFF; DNA: TGTGCCTGGAGTGTTGTTGACAATGAGCAGTTCTTC
size: many; D: NA; V: TRBV3-1; J: TRBJ1-6; CDR3: CASSRQELNSPLHF; DNA: TGTGCCAGCAGCCGACAGGAACTTAATTCACCCCTCCACTTT
size: many; D: TRBD1; V: TRBV20-1; J: TRBJ2-7; CDR3: CSARDSLGQGASYEQYF; DNA: TGCAGTGCTAGAGATTCCCTGGGACAGGGGGCCTCCTACGAGCAGTACTTC
size: few; D: NA; V: TRBV24-1; J: TRBJ2-7; CDR3: CATSDPLQGSEQYF; DNA: TGTGCCACCAGTGACCCCCTGCAGGGCTCCGAGCAGTACTTC
size: few; D: NA; V: TRBV6-5; J: TRBJ2-7; CDR3: CASSYSPQSEQYF; DNA: TGTGCCAGCAGTTACTCCCCTCAAAGCGAGCAGTACTTC
size: many; D: NA; V: TRBV27; J: TRBJ2-3; CDR3: CASSSQRSDLTDTQYF; DNA: TGTGCCAGCAGTTCCCAGCGGAGCGACCTTACAGATACGCAGTATTTT
size: few; D: TRBD2; V: TRBV9; J: TRBJ2-1; CDR3: CASSLGTSGPSSYNEQFF; DNA: TGTGCCAGCAGCCTAGGAACTAGCGGTCCAAGCTCCTACAATGAGCAGTTCTTC
size: once; D: TRBD1; V: TRBV27; J: TRBJ1-3; CDR3: CASSSRTQGDTIYF; DNA: TGTGCCAGCAGTTCAAGGACCCAGGGGGACACCATATATTTT
size: NA; D: TRBD2; V: TRBV12-3/TRBV12-4; J: TRBJ2-2; CDR3: CASSYFGVAGNTGELFF; DNA: TGTGCCAGCAGTTATTTTGGCGTAGCGGGGAACACCGGGGAGCTGTTTTTT
size: NA; D: NA; V: TRBV4-2; J: TRBJ2-7; CDR3: CASSQEISAADEQYF; DNA: TGTGCCAGCAGCCAAGAAATCTCGGCCGCGGACGAGCAGTACTTC
size: many; D: NA; V: TRBV20-1; J: TRBJ1-1; CDR3: CSAPLQGLNTEAFF; DNA: TGCAGTGCTCCCCTACAGGGCTTGAACACTGAAGCTTTCTTT
size: many; D: TRBD2; V: TRBV28; J: TRBJ2-7; CDR3: CASSSGTSGRLGRYF; DNA: TGTGCCAGCAGCTCCGGGACTAGCGGGAGATTGGGCAGGTACTTC
size: few; D: TRBD1; V: TRBV27; J: TRBJ1-3; CDR3: CASSTTGTGVANTIYF; DNA: TGTGCCAGCAGTACAACCGGGACAGGGGTTGCAAACACCATATATTTT
size: many; D: TRBD2; V: TRBV7-2; J: TRBJ2-1; CDR3: CASSLSSGGANEQFF; DNA: TGTGCCAGCAGCTTAAGTAGCGGGGGGGCCAATGAGCAGTTCTTC
size: NA; D: TRBD1; V: TRBV7-6; J: TRBJ1-1; CDR3: CASSQEAGGNSNTEAFF; DNA: TGTGCCAGCAGCCAAGAAGCAGGGGGCAATTCGAACACTGAAGCTTTCTTT
size: few; D: TRBD2; V: TRBV2; J: TRBJ2-5; CDR3: CASRAGGRETQYF; DNA: TGTGCCAGCAGAGCGGGGGGGCGGGAGACCCAGTACTTC
size: NA; D: TRBD2; V: TRBV20-1; J: TRBJ2-7; CDR3: CSARPGTSGRGDEQYF; DNA: TGCAGTGCTAGACCCGGGACTAGCGGGAGAGGCGACGAGCAGTACTTC